This TCR beta chain was obtained from a study of T cell responses to AZD1222 COVID-19 vaccine. Broader study findings: The reported proportion of spike-specific TCRs targeting unmutated variant regions was nearly half.

CDR1 GTSNPN and CDR2 SVGIG come from the germline V gene (reference sequence). Trimming stripped 8 bases from V and 1 base from J, with 14 bases between. The CDR3 length is 13 residues. Of note for this clone: Antigen: not known.

Here immunoSEQ multiplex PCR was the method, and the copy in TCRdb shows in-frame clones only, minus some. The sample yields tens of thousands of clones, roughly nine tenths seen once. This TCR came from an adult who received the AZD1222 COVID-19 vaccine. The material sequenced was peripheral blood, taken 28 days after the second AZD1222 dose. The rearrangement links TRBV30 to TRBJ2-5, with D hard to call. DNA for the CDR3: TGTGCCCAAACGCCCCAGATCCAAGAGACCCAGTACTTC. It codes for CAQTPQIQETQYF.